Listed below are T cell receptor beta chains from one sample, sequenced in a study of shared clonotypes between healthy human individuals. Profiling relied on immunoSEQ multiplex PCR, and the TCRdb table lists in-frame clones only, not all of them. The sample lists about 1.1 million clones; roughly 74% were seen once. The sequenced sample was memory CD4+ T cells from PBMCs. The receptors come from a man younger than 35 in good health. Some clones in this sample may be carry-over from other donors' samples. Each CDR3 is given with its conserved first and last residue. The D gene is left open where the match is weak. Rows may omit the clone size; those that give it use once, few, many or a size class.

v_gene	d_gene	j_gene	abundance	CDR3aa	CDR3nt
TRBV25-1	NA	TRBJ2-3	once	CASRDAGAGDTQYF	TGTGCCAGCCGAGACGCGGGGGCCGGGGATACGCAGTATTTT
TRBV2	NA	TRBJ2-2	NA	CASSRTANTGELFF	TGTGCCAGCAGTCGGACTGCGAACACCGGGGAGCTGTTTTTT
TRBV5-1	NA	TRBJ2-5	NA	CASSLGSARETQYF	TGCGCCAGCAGCTTGGGTAGCGCCAGGGAGACCCAGTACTTC
TRBV30	NA	TRBJ1-1	few	CAWSPWGDTEAFF	TGTGCCTGGAGTCCCTGGGGTGACACTGAAGCTTTCTTT
TRBV5-1	NA	TRBJ1-3	NA	CASSLGDGPRRNTIYF	TGCGCCAGCAGCTTGGGAGACGGACCCCGGCGAAACACCATATATTTT
TRBV5-8	NA	TRBJ1-1	NA	CASSLHFTEAFF	TGTGCCAGCAGCCTACATTTCACTGAAGCTTTCTTT
TRBV7-9	NA	TRBJ1-4	NA	CASSLVGGGEKLFF	TGTGCCAGCAGCTTAGTTGGGGGAGGCGAAAAACTGTTTTTT
TRBV9	NA	TRBJ2-3	NA	CASSVVDNTDTQYF	TGTGCCAGCAGCGTAGTGGACAACACAGATACGCAGTATTTT
TRBV27	TRBD1	TRBJ1-5	NA	CASSLIDRGGDQPQHF	TGTGCCAGCAGCCTAATTGACAGGGGGGGCGATCAGCCCCAGCATTTT
TRBV6-1	NA	TRBJ2-2	NA	CASSWWDTNTGELFF	TGTGCCAGCAGTTGGTGGGACACTAACACCGGGGAGCTGTTTTTT
TRBV28	NA	TRBJ1-1	NA	CASSLLMGGTEAFF	TGTGCCAGCAGTTTACTTATGGGGGGCACTGAAGCTTTCTTT
TRBV4-1	NA	TRBJ2-2	NA	CASSQVLAGVSTGELFF	TGCGCCAGCAGCCAAGTTCTCGCAGGGGTGAGCACCGGGGAGCTGTTTTTT
TRBV6-5	TRBD2	TRBJ2-1	NA	CASSPWGRGENEQFF	TGTGCCAGCAGCCCCTGGGGGCGGGGGGAAAATGAGCAGTTCTTC
TRBV18	NA	TRBJ2-7	NA	CASSLSYEQYF	TGTGCCAGCTCCCTATCCTACGAGCAGTACTTC
TRBV7-2	NA	TRBJ2-2	NA	CASSLGVGANTGELFF	TGTGCCAGCAGCTTAGGGGTCGGAGCGAACACCGGGGAGCTGTTTTTT
TRBV27	NA	TRBJ2-3	NA	CASSIRTPSFDTQYF	TGTGCCAGCAGTATCCGGACTCCCTCTTTCGATACGCAGTATTTT
TRBV4-1	NA	TRBJ1-3	few	CASSQAPPGRTGNTIYF	TGCGCCAGCAGCCAAGCCCCACCCGGACGGACGGGAAACACCATATATTTT
TRBV28	TRBD1	TRBJ2-1	NA	CASRRQGGMGEQFF	TGTGCCAGCAGAAGACAGGGGGGCATGGGTGAGCAGTTCTTC